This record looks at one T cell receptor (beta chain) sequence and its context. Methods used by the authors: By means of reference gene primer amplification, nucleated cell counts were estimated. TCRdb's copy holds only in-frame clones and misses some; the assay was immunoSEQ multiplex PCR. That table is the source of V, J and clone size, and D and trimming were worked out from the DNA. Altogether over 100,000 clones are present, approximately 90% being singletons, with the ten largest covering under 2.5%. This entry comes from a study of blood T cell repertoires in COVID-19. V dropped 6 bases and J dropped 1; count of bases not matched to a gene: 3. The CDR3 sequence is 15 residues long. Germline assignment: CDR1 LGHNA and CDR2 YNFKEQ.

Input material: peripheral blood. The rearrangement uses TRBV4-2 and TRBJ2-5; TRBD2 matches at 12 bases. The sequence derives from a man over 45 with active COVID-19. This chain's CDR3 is CASRRLAGAQETQYF. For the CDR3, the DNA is TGTGCCAGCAGGCGACTAGCGGGGGCCCAAGAGACCCAGTACTTC.